The clone carrying this T cell receptor (beta chain) was observed a handful of times. Its target is unknown. The data are from a study of regulatory T cells in long-lasting Graves disease. Time point of the sample: newly diagnosed GD, antithyroid drugs for less than 3 months. PBMCs provided the RNA from which the TCR library was made. Graves' disease diagnosis relied on American Thyroid Association guidelines. V shed 3 bases and J shed 8 bases, with 16 bases lying between them. The germline CDR1 and CDR2 sequences are DFQATT and SNEGSKA (reference sequence). The CDR3 length is 13 residues. Regarding the study as a whole: Blood alone, not thyroid tissue, was studied. TRBV28, TRBJ1-2 and TRBJ2-5 were segments that persistent disease favored.

For TCR beta, libraries came from iRepertoire HTBI primers and Arm-PCR of CDR3 regions. TCRdb passed the multiplex PCR reads through MiXCR, listing each CDR3 protein once. The sample yields roughly 440,000 distinct CDR3 sequences, roughly 15% seen once. These data were likewise used in another study, on T cells in Graves' hyperthyroidism and ophthalmopathy. That source notes: The model made its ophthalmopathy prediction, and onset followed a median approximately 6 months later.

The source is a woman under 30 with Graves disease. J is TRBJ1-2 and V is TRBV20-1; possible D gene TRBD1, 6 bases. This material consisted of peripheral blood mononuclear cells (PBMCs), taken at new diagnosis, from a patient treated with antithyroid drugs. This CDR3 reads CSASQTGWLGYTF. CDR3 sequence (DNA): TGCAGTGCTAGCCAGACAGGCTGGTTAGGCTACACCTTC.